This T cell receptor (beta chain) is from a study of B cell selection in AIRE deficiency (dated by TCRdb to between 2019 and 2020). Broadly, across the study: A comparison of TCRbeta repertoires of sorted blood CD4+ conventional T cells and regulatory T cells was made between AIRE-deficient patients and healthy controls. The TCR-sequenced cohort comprised about five AIRE-deficient APECED patients and about five healthy control donors.

Note on this clone: It lacks a known antigen. The record has no base qualities; no much larger clone is one base away.

Relative to germline, V is 3 bases shorter and J is 0 bases shorter, with 8 bases between their ends. The CDR1 and CDR2 encoded by the germline V gene (reference sequence) are LNHDA and SQIVND. Measured from the cysteine to the phenylalanine, the CDR3 is 14 residues long. Only CDR3 DNA is held: 42 bases, read in frame from base 1. Beyond this particular receptor, the publication reports: Among about 3,600 shared Treg TCRbeta sequences, 25% to 35% were shared exclusively among healthy donors and 9.3% exclusively among patients, which suggests that Treg selection is less efficient in the absence of AIRE. Around 30% of Treg TCRbeta sequences shared among healthy donors appeared in patient Tconv cells, suggesting diversion of Treg-biased clones into the Tconv compartment. TCRBV gene usage, CDR3 length and TCR diversity in Tconv and Treg cells from AIRE-deficient patients were found to be similar to those in cells from healthy donors. CDR3s were shorter in shared Treg sequences, reflecting a bias toward rearrangements that have few non-templated nucleotide insertions. Only TCRbeta chains were sequenced, and roughly 40% of the Treg sequences shared among healthy donors were also detected in healthy Tconv cells, possibly owing to differing TCRalpha chains.

The immunoSEQ platform was used to sequence the TCRbeta chain. As for the original processing: Tens of thousands of distinct TCRbeta sequences from patients and around 96,000 from healthy donors were obtained from pooled Treg repertoires. Treg TCRbeta sequences found in two or more individuals were defined as public, and these public Treg TCRbeta sequences were then searched for in Tconv repertoires. Differences between groups were assessed using Mann-Whitney U tests with Bonferroni-Dunn correction in GraphPad Prism 7.03. TCRdb took over this immuneACCESS table, retaining in-frame rearrangements with V and J assigned. Such tables are incomplete; in checked studies, under half of the missing clones stem from an unresolved V gene, and the remainder is unexplained. The D gene and trimming were derived from the DNA, and the V and J assignments and clone size from that table. The sample table shows roughly 18,000 clones, and 93% are seen once. The ten most abundant clones make up 0.89% of the sample.

Regulatory T cells were sorted as CD4+CD25hiCD127low/negative cells. The control samples were obtained from healthy donors who were not related to the patients. Sorting of Tconv and Treg cells intended for TCRbeta sequencing was performed on a FACSAria flow cytometer. The sorted cells went into 5-ml round-bottom polystyrene tubes, and the dry cell pellets were then frozen at -80 degrees C until sequencing. The chain uses TRBV19 and TRBJ1-1; the D gene remains uncertain. Input material: CD4+CD25+ Tregs sorted from PBMCs. The clonotype was recovered from a human donor in good health. The CDR3 region has the sequence CASSMAVLNTEAFF. The sequenced DNA is TGTGCCAGTAGTATGGCGGTTCTGAACACTGAAGCTTTCTTT. Reference TRBV19 and TRBJ1-1 proteins supply the regions before and after the CDR3; the full variable domain is: DGGITQSPKYLFRKEGQNVTLSCEQNLNHDAMYWYRQDPGQGLRLIYYSQIVNDFQKGDIAEGYSVSREKKESFPLTVTSAQKNPTAFYLCASSMAVLNTEAFFGQGTRLTVV.